These 12 T cell receptor beta chains were sequenced from one sample in a study of shared clonotypes between healthy human individuals. The protocol was immunoSEQ multiplex PCR, while the TCRdb copy is restricted to in-frame clones and leaves out a portion. The table shows roughly 2.4 million clones, with nearly 97% occurring only once. The sample consisted of naive CD4+ T cells sorted from blood. The subset denotes: CD45RA+ positively selected. The receptor source for this set is a man between 18 and 35 years old in good health.

The CDR3 DNA is TGTGCCAGCAGCCGGACTAGCGGGAGAGGAACCTACAATGAGCAGTTCTTC. This sequence encodes CASSRTSGRGTYNEQFF. The chain combines TRBV11-2 with TRBJ2-1; TRBD2 matches 13 bases. The CDR3 has 17 amino acids. The germline gives CDR1 SGHAT, CDR2 FQNNGV. The ends lost 5 bases at V and 2 bases at J; junction bases unmatched: 6.

The chain is built from TRBV7-9 and TRBJ1-2; 7 bases agree with TRBD1. CDR3 length equals 12 residues. Trimming cost V 5 bases and J 8 bases; bases outside gene matches: 5. CDR1 is SEHNR and CDR2 is FQNEAQ in the germline V gene (reference sequence). This chain's CDR3 is CASSPQGQGYTF. For the CDR3, the DNA is TGTGCCAGCAGCCCACAGGGACAGGGCTACACCTTC.

This clone was observed a single time. The same CDR3 can be traced to other DNA sequences in this sample. This rearrangement joins TRBV7-9 to TRBJ2-7; D unclear. V was trimmed by 0 bases and J by 0 bases, leaving 6 bases between them. The CDR3 runs to 14 residues. Germline CDR1 and CDR2: SEHNR and FQNEAQ (reference sequence). CDR3 residues: CASSLALSSYEQYF. Here the CDR3 DNA reads TGTGCCAGCAGCTTAGCCCTGAGCTCCTACGAGCAGTACTTC.

The DNA of the CDR3 is TGTGCCAGCAGCGATGGGTCGGCTCCCGGGACGGACAACGAGCAGTACTTC. Protein: CASSDGSAPGTDNEQYF. The rearrangement links TRBV21-1 to TRBJ2-7. TRBV21-1 is designated a pseudogene. The CDR3 runs to 17 residues.

The DNA of the CDR3 is TGTGCCAGCAGGCTAGGGGGCCCAAGCTCTGGGGCCAACGTCCTGACTTTC. This encodes CASRLGGPSSGANVLTF. The V and J genes are TRBV5-4 and TRBJ2-6, with 7 bases fitting TRBD1. Germline trimming cut 5 bases from V and 0 bases from J; bases unmatched to any gene: 8. CDR1 is SGHNT and CDR2 is YYREEE in the germline V gene (reference sequence). The CDR3 is made up of 17 amino acids.

This rearrangement joins TRBV5-6 to TRBJ2-7; 9 bases fit TRBD1. The V segment lost 3 bases and the J segment 5 bases; nucleotides outside the gene matches: 9. There are 15 residues in the CDR3. Germline CDR1 SGHDT, CDR2 YYEEEE. The CDR3 DNA reads TGTGCCAGCAGCTGGCTAGGACAGGGGAACCACGAGCAGTACTTC. This encodes CASSWLGQGNHEQYF.

Concerning this clone: The same CDR3 also results from other DNA sequences found in this sample. The V and J genes are TRBV2 and TRBJ2-7; D not resolved. CDR3 length equals 12 residues. Trimming left V 6 bases short and J 0 bases short, with 6 bases between. CDR1 SNHLY and CDR2 FYNNEI come from the germline V gene. The chain's CDR3 is CASRRISYEQYF. For the CDR3, the DNA is TGTGCCAGCAGGCGGATCTCCTACGAGCAGTACTTC.

The chain recombines TRBV28 with TRBJ1-2, with unresolved D. CDR3 length equals 13 residues. With 6 bases removed from V and 8 bases from J, the gap between germline ends came to 16 bases. The germline V gene encodes CDR1 MDHEN and CDR2 SYDVKM. The DNA of the CDR3 is TGTGCCAGCAGGTGGACTCTCAGCGGGGGCTACACCTTC. It yields the protein CASRWTLSGGYTF.

The J gene is TRBJ1-5, the V gene TRBV5-1; the match to TRBD1 covers 10 bases. V dropped 3 bases and J dropped 11; count of bases not matched to a gene: 8. The germline CDR1 and CDR2 sequences are SGHRS and YFSETQ. The CDR3 totals 14 residues. CDR3 sequence (DNA): TGCGCCAGCAGCTCCGGGACAGGGGATATGACCCAGCATTTT. Translated, it gives CASSSGTGDMTQHF.

This chain joins TRBV7-2 and TRBJ1-2; D gene uncertain. CDR1 is SGHTA and CDR2 is FQGNSA in the germline V gene. The ends were cut back, 1 base at V and 5 bases at J, with 11 bases in the middle. The CDR3 sequence is 14 residues long. CDR3 amino acids: CASSLVQGNYGYTF. DNA of the CDR3: TGTGCCAGCAGCTTAGTTCAAGGCAATTATGGCTACACCTTC.

The J gene is TRBJ2-1, the V gene TRBV25-1, with 11 bases that match TRBD2. The CDR3 spans 17 residues. CDR1 and CDR2 (germline): MGHDK, SYGVNS. Unmatched junction bases numbered 6, after V lost 2 bases and J lost 3 bases. This CDR3 reads CASSELAGGRSYNEQFF. The CDR3 bases are TGTGCCAGCAGTGAACTAGCGGGAGGTAGAAGCTACAATGAGCAGTTCTTC.

The rearrangement links TRBV7-8 to TRBJ1-4; unclear D gene. Germline V lookup: CDR1 SGHVS, CDR2 FQNEAQ. V lost 7 bases to trimming and J lost 0 bases, with 21 bases between them. The CDR3 is made up of 18 amino acids. The CDR3, as DNA: TGTGCCAGCACCCCCGACAAGTGGGTGGGGACAACTAATGAAAAACTGTTTTTT. Translating it yields CASTPDKWVGTTNEKLFF.